The rows below give T cell receptor beta chains drawn from one sample of a study of radiation and T cells in renal cell carcinoma. Sequencing used immunoSEQ multiplex PCR; TCRdb keeps in-frame clones, though not all of them. The repertoire holds about 170,000 clones, with about 85% as singletons. The sample here was blood, taken from a patient whose treatment included radiotherapy and nephrectomy. The receptors come from a woman aged 45-65 years with renal cell carcinoma. Both conserved end residues are part of each CDR3. D genes are given only for firm matches. The listing skips clone size in some rows; elsewhere it reads once, few, many or a size class.

V gene: TRBV19
clone size: .
J gene: TRBJ2-5
D gene: .
CDR3 DNA: TGTGCCAGTAGTCGGACCGCCGGCGAGACCCAGTACTTC
CDR3 protein: CASSRTAGETQYF

V gene: TRBV2
clone size: .
J gene: TRBJ1-2
D gene: .
CDR3 DNA: TGTGCCAGCAGTAGTTCAGCACCCGGGGGTGGCTACACCTTC
CDR3 protein: CASSSSAPGGGYTF

V gene: TRBV13
clone size: .
J gene: TRBJ2-4
D gene: .
CDR3 DNA: TGTGCCAGCAGCTGGGGTAGGGGGGGCGCCGGGAACATTCAGTACTTC
CDR3 protein: CASSWGRGGAGNIQYF

V gene: TRBV15
clone size: .
J gene: TRBJ2-5
D gene: .
CDR3 DNA: TGTGCCACCAGCAGAGGGATTAATGGAGAGACCCAGTACTTC
CDR3 protein: CATSRGINGETQYF

V gene: TRBV19
clone size: few
J gene: TRBJ1-1
D gene: TRBD1
CDR3 DNA: TGTGCCAGTAGTATCCGACAGGGTAGGTCAGCTTTCTTT
CDR3 protein: CASSIRQGRSAFF

V gene: TRBV5-4
clone size: .
J gene: TRBJ2-1
D gene: TRBD1
CDR3 DNA: TGTGCCAGCAGCAGGGACAGGGGGCCCTACAATGAGCAGTTCTTC
CDR3 protein: CASSRDRGPYNEQFF

V gene: TRBV2
clone size: .
J gene: TRBJ2-1
D gene: TRBD2
CDR3 DNA: TGTGCCAGCAGAAAGCGGGGAGCCTCCTACAATGAGCAGTTCTTC
CDR3 protein: CASRKRGASYNEQFF

V gene: TRBV18
clone size: once
J gene: TRBJ1-1
D gene: .
CDR3 DNA: TGTGCCAGCTCACCCGGGGTGGGAGGGGGTCCGAACACTGAAGCTTTCTTT
CDR3 protein: CASSPGVGGGPNTEAFF

V gene: TRBV4-3
clone size: .
J gene: TRBJ1-5
D gene: .
CDR3 DNA: TGCGCCAGCAGCCAAGATTGGTGGGAGAATAGCAATCAGCCCCAGCATTTT
CDR3 protein: CASSQDWWENSNQPQHF

V gene: TRBV30
clone size: .
J gene: TRBJ2-5
D gene: .
CDR3 DNA: TGTGCCTGGAGTCCCGGGTCCCTACTGATCCAAGAGACCCAGTACTTC
CDR3 protein: CAWSPGSLLIQETQYF

V gene: TRBV5-4
clone size: once
J gene: TRBJ2-2
D gene: TRBD2
CDR3 DNA: TGTGCCAGCAACCCAAGCGCTAGCGGCAACACCGGGGAGCTGTTTTTT
CDR3 protein: CASNPSASGNTGELFF

V gene: TRBV7-2
clone size: .
J gene: TRBJ2-7
D gene: .
CDR3 DNA: TGTGCCAGCAGCCTGGCAATGGACTCCTACGAGCAGTACTTC
CDR3 protein: CASSLAMDSYEQYF

V gene: TRBV6-6
clone size: .
J gene: TRBJ1-1
D gene: TRBD1
CDR3 DNA: TGTGCCAGCAAGGACGGACAGGGGGCCACTGAAGCTTTCTTT
CDR3 protein: CASKDGQGATEAFF

V gene: TRBV13
clone size: .
J gene: TRBJ2-7
D gene: TRBD2
CDR3 DNA: TGTGCCAGCAGCTTCCACGGACTAGCGGACTACGAGCAGTACTTC
CDR3 protein: CASSFHGLADYEQYF

V gene: TRBV5-1
clone size: .
J gene: TRBJ1-2
D gene: .
CDR3 DNA: TGCGCCAGCAGCTTGGAGGGGTATGGCTACACCTTC
CDR3 protein: CASSLEGYGYTF

V gene: TRBV4-3
clone size: .
J gene: TRBJ2-7
D gene: .
CDR3 DNA: TGCGCCAGCAGCCAAGGAGCGGTGGGAACCTACGAGCAGTACTTC
CDR3 protein: CASSQGAVGTYEQYF

V gene: TRBV2
clone size: .
J gene: TRBJ2-2
D gene: .
CDR3 DNA: TGTGCCAGCAGGTTGGACGGCACCGGGGAGCTGTTTTTT
CDR3 protein: CASRLDGTGELFF

V gene: TRBV6-5
clone size: few
J gene: TRBJ1-4
D gene: .
CDR3 DNA: TGTGCCAGCAGTTACACAGTGAATGAAAAACTGTTTTTT
CDR3 protein: CASSYTVNEKLFF

V gene: TRBV28
clone size: .
J gene: TRBJ2-7
D gene: TRBD1
CDR3 DNA: TGTGCCAGCACCACTACAGGGGGAGGTACCTACGAGCAGTACTTC
CDR3 protein: CASTTTGGGTYEQYF

V gene: TRBV6-5
clone size: .
J gene: TRBJ1-1
D gene: TRBD1
CDR3 DNA: TGTGCCAGCAGTTTTGACAGGGGGCAAGCTTTCTTT
CDR3 protein: CASSFDRGQAFF

V gene: TRBV6-6
clone size: .
J gene: TRBJ2-7
D gene: TRBD1
CDR3 DNA: TGTGCCAGCAGCGAGGGACAGACCTACGAGCAGTACTTC
CDR3 protein: CASSEGQTYEQYF

V gene: TRBV6-4
clone size: .
J gene: TRBJ1-1
D gene: TRBD1
CDR3 DNA: TGTGCCAGCAGCCGACAGGGGGGGACTGAAGCTTTCTTT
CDR3 protein: CASSRQGGTEAFF

V gene: TRBV7-8
clone size: .
J gene: TRBJ1-2
D gene: .
CDR3 DNA: TGTGCCAGCAGCTTCTCAGGAGACTATGGCTACACCTTC
CDR3 protein: CASSFSGDYGYTF

V gene: TRBV6-5
clone size: .
J gene: TRBJ1-1
D gene: .
CDR3 DNA: TGTGCCAGCAGATTATCCGCGGGACACAACACTGAAGCTTTCTTT
CDR3 protein: CASRLSAGHNTEAFF

V gene: TRBV7-9
clone size: .
J gene: TRBJ1-3
D gene: .
CDR3 DNA: TGTGCCAGCAGCTTAAAAGCAGGAATAACCGGAAACACCATATATTTT
CDR3 protein: CASSLKAGITGNTIYF

V gene: TRBV7-2
clone size: .
J gene: TRBJ1-2
D gene: TRBD1
CDR3 DNA: TGTGCCAGCAGCCCTACAGGGGATGGCTACACCTTC
CDR3 protein: CASSPTGDGYTF

V gene: TRBV19
clone size: .
J gene: TRBJ2-5
D gene: .
CDR3 DNA: TGTGCCAGTAGTATGGGATTTCCGGTAGTCCAAGAGACCCAGTACTTC
CDR3 protein: CASSMGFPVVQETQYF

V gene: TRBV18
clone size: .
J gene: TRBJ1-2
D gene: TRBD1
CDR3 DNA: TGTGCCAGCTCACCTACAGGGGAATATGGCTACACCTTC
CDR3 protein: CASSPTGEYGYTF

V gene: TRBV5-4
clone size: .
J gene: TRBJ2-1
D gene: TRBD2
CDR3 DNA: TGTGCCAGCAGCCAGCTAGCGGGGGCCTTTAATGAGCAGTTCTTC
CDR3 protein: CASSQLAGAFNEQFF

V gene: TRBV19
clone size: .
J gene: TRBJ1-5
D gene: .
CDR3 DNA: TGTGCCAGTAGTGGGATGGGAATTAGCAATCAGCCCCAGCATTTT
CDR3 protein: CASSGMGISNQPQHF

V gene: TRBV2
clone size: .
J gene: TRBJ2-1
D gene: TRBD1
CDR3 DNA: TGTGCCAGCAGTGAATCGTGGGGGACAGACAAAGGTGAGCAGTTCTTC
CDR3 protein: CASSESWGTDKGEQFF

V gene: TRBV19
clone size: .
J gene: TRBJ2-7
D gene: .
CDR3 DNA: TGTGCCAGTAGTCCAGGCTTCTACGAGCAGTACTTC
CDR3 protein: CASSPGFYEQYF

V gene: TRBV7-9
clone size: .
J gene: TRBJ2-7
D gene: TRBD1
CDR3 DNA: TGTGCCAGCAGCAGCATGGGACAGGCCGGCGAGCAGTACTTC
CDR3 protein: CASSSMGQAGEQYF

V gene: TRBV5-4
clone size: .
J gene: TRBJ2-1
D gene: TRBD2
CDR3 DNA: TGTGCCAGCAGCTCCTCACTAGCGGGGGTGAATGAGCAGTTCTTC
CDR3 protein: CASSSSLAGVNEQFF

V gene: TRBV19
clone size: .
J gene: TRBJ1-3
D gene: .
CDR3 DNA: TGTGCCAGTAGTATTCCCGGGGGGGCATCCGGAAACACCATATATTTT
CDR3 protein: CASSIPGGASGNTIYF

V gene: TRBV9
clone size: .
J gene: TRBJ1-4
D gene: .
CDR3 DNA: TGTGCCAGCAGCGTAGAAGGTCTGGCAAATGAAAAACTGTTTTTT
CDR3 protein: CASSVEGLANEKLFF

V gene: TRBV7-6
clone size: .
J gene: TRBJ2-2
D gene: .
CDR3 DNA: TGTGCCAGCAGCTCCCGCGGTCGTGGGGAGCTGTTTTTT
CDR3 protein: CASSSRGRGELFF

V gene: TRBV4-2
clone size: .
J gene: TRBJ2-1
D gene: .
CDR3 DNA: TGTGCCAGCAGCCAGGTATCGGACACCCTTTACTTCTTC
CDR3 protein: CASSQVSDTLYFF

V gene: TRBV5-6
clone size: .
J gene: TRBJ1-1
D gene: .
CDR3 DNA: TGTGCCAGCAGCTTTTCCAGGCAGAACACTGAAGCTTTCTTT
CDR3 protein: CASSFSRQNTEAFF

V gene: TRBV2
clone size: .
J gene: TRBJ2-7
D gene: .
CDR3 DNA: TGTGCCAGCAGTGAAGGGCTCGTGGAGCAGTACTTC
CDR3 protein: CASSEGLVEQYF

V gene: TRBV15
clone size: .
J gene: TRBJ1-2
D gene: .
CDR3 DNA: TGTGCCACCAGCAGAGATCGGTCAGGGGCCTATGGCTACACCTTC
CDR3 protein: CATSRDRSGAYGYTF

V gene: TRBV29-1
clone size: .
J gene: TRBJ1-2
D gene: TRBD1
CDR3 DNA: TGCAGCGTTGAACTGGGACAGGGGGATGGCTACACCTTC
CDR3 protein: CSVELGQGDGYTF

V gene: TRBV18
clone size: .
J gene: TRBJ2-2
D gene: .
CDR3 DNA: TGTGCCAGCTCGCCAGCCAGCACATCGAACACCGGGGAGCTGTTTTTT
CDR3 protein: CASSPASTSNTGELFF